One sample yielded the 2 T cell receptor beta chains listed below, sequenced in a study of cytomegalovirus exposure and HLA in healthy donors. The assay was immunoSEQ multiplex PCR, and TCRdb's table has in-frame clones only and misses some. This sample has approximately 150,000 clones, with 87% found just once. Sample: PBMCs. Receptors were obtained from a man aged 18 to 29 in good health and CMV-seropositive.

This rearrangement joins TRBV9 to TRBJ2-3; TRBD2 aligns across 12 bases. This CDR3 has 16 residues. J gave up 5 bases and V 3 bases, and 7 bases lay outside the gene matches. Germline assignment: CDR1 SGDLS and CDR2 YYNGEE. CDR3 sequence (DNA): TGTGCCAGCAGCGACCCTCTAGCGGGGGGGCAAGATACGCAGTATTTT. Encoded protein: CASSDPLAGGQDTQYF.

The J gene is TRBJ1-1, the V gene TRBV27; D possibly corresponds to TRBD1 (5 bases). The CDR3 covers 13 residues. V lost 5 bases and J 4 bases, leaving 11 bases between the germline ends. Germline CDR1 is MNHEY and CDR2 is SMNVEV (reference sequence). CDR3 bases: TGTGCCAGCAGTCCCAGGGTAGGCACTGAAGCTTTCTTT. Amino acid sequence: CASSPRVGTEAFF.